The sequence of this T cell receptor (beta chain) was determined in a study of tissue T cells after allogeneic stem cell transplantation. Study results and limitations: Tissue-detected TCR repertoire was only partly captured by blood and spleen T cells. Limitations included a small, clinically heterogeneous cohort and limited sampling depth. Few T cell clones were shared across patients, but motif clusters showed tissue-specific shared signatures. Anatomically similar tissues had similar TCR repertoires within each patient.

This table comes from immunoSEQ multiplex PCR, and its TCRdb copy is limited to in-frame clones, with some not included. The repertoire holds some 47,000 clones, with around 72% as singletons. As for this clone: What it recognizes is unknown. Genes here carry mouse names. Coverage ceases 1 residue before the CDR3 finishes, and the germline J gene fills in the end.

V was clipped by 1 base and J by 3 bases; unmatched bases: 8. Looked up from germline, CDR1 is GFQATS and CDR2 is STVNSAI. The CDR3 contains 16 residues. The source of this sequence is a pool of C57BL/6 mice in good health. The chain couples TRBV20 to TRBJ1-4; TRBD1 matches 7 bases. The source material was sorted cells pooled from one or two spleens. The CDR3 sequence is CGARVLRQGANERLFF. The sequenced part of the CDR3 DNA is TGTGGTGCTAGGGTGCTCCGACAGGGCGCCAACGAAAGATTATTT.